This T cell receptor (beta chain) was retrieved from a study of cytomegalovirus exposure and HLA in healthy donors. The CDR3 totals 18 residues. Germline CDR1 reads SEHNR; CDR2 reads FQNEAQ (reference sequence). The PCR employed 60 Vbeta primers together with 13 Jbeta primers. Some clones are missing from TCRdb's copy, which holds only in-frame ones; the method was immunoSEQ multiplex PCR. The profile shows some 160,000 clones, about 78% of them singletons. Turning to this clone: At one boundary the junction diverges from the germline segment, which might be a read error.

The clonotype was recovered from a man aged 55-75 years in good health and CMV-seronegative. Sequencing was performed on PBMCs. V is TRBV7-9 and J is TRBJ2-2; TRBD1 agrees at 8 bases. The chain's CDR3 is CSSSLDVQGAVNTGELFF. Here the CDR3 DNA reads TGTTCCAGCAGCTTAGATGTGCAGGGGGCAGTCAACACCGGGGAGCTGTTTTTT.